These T cell receptor beta chains were read from a single sample in a study of blood T cell repertoires in COVID-19. Repertoires were generated with immunoSEQ multiplex PCR, while TCRdb's copy carries only in-frame clones and drops some. The table lists 160,000 or so clones, 80% of them singletons, with about 3.7% in the top ten. The sequencing sample was made of PBMCs or T cells enriched from blood (not recorded which). All receptors derive from a woman aged 55-75 years who had recovered from COVID-19. Both conserved end residues are part of each CDR3. Each record gives: J gene, clone size, D gene, V gene, CDR3 DNA, CDR3 protein. The D gene is left open where the match is weak. Size is stated for part of the rows, as once, few or many counts, or as a class when the clone is expanded.

>TRBJ1-6|.|TRBD1|TRBV2
TGTGCCAGCAGAGAGACAGGGTTTGGTTCACCCCTCCACTTT
CASRETGFGSPLHF
>TRBJ2-5|.|TRBD2|TRBV6-6
TGTGCCAGCAGTTACACTAGCGGGGGGAGTCAAGAGACCCAGTACTTC
CASSYTSGGSQETQYF
>TRBJ2-7|.|.|TRBV6-5
TGTGCCAGCGGCTCCGGGATATTCACCTACGAGCAGTACTTC
CASGSGIFTYEQYF
>TRBJ2-7|.|TRBD1|TRBV5-1
TGCGCCAGCAGCTGGGGACAGGGCTTGTACGAGCAGTACTTC
CASSWGQGLYEQYF
>TRBJ1-1|.|.|TRBV10-2
TGCGCCAGCAGTGACCCCGGGAACACTGAAGCTTTCTTT
CASSDPGNTEAFF
>TRBJ2-3|few|TRBD2|TRBV3-1/TRBV3-2
TGTGCCAGCAGCCAAGATTCCCTTCTAGCGGGGGTCAATACGCAGTATTTT
CASSQDSLLAGVNTQYF
>TRBJ2-1|.|TRBD2|TRBV27
TGTGCCACGGACACAGCGGGGGCCGACAATGAGCAGTTCTTC
CATDTAGADNEQFF
>TRBJ2-3|.|TRBD1|TRBV27
TGTGCCAGCAGTCCCTGGACAGGGGAAGGAGCAGATACGCAGTATTTT
CASSPWTGEGADTQYF
>TRBJ1-5|.|.|TRBV19
TGTGCCACCACCATAGGACAGTGGAGTAATCAGCCCCAGCATTTT
CATTIGQWSNQPQHF
>TRBJ1-4|.|TRBD1|TRBV4-1
TGCGCCAGCAGCCAAGGTGGCAGGACAGGGCGCGAAAAACTGTTTTTT
CASSQGGRTGREKLFF
>TRBJ2-7|.|TRBD2|TRBV11-3
TGTGCCAGCAGCTCGAGCTTGGGACTAGCGGTTTTCAACCTGCCATACGAGCAGTACTTC
CASSSSLGLAVFNLPYEQYF
>TRBJ2-1|.|.|TRBV3-1/TRBV3-2
TGTGCCAGCAGCCAAGGGACTATAAATGAGCAGTTCTTC
CASSQGTINEQFF
>TRBJ1-5|.|.|TRBV2
TGTGCCAGCTGTGGCACGACACCTAATCAGCCCCAGCATTTT
CASCGTTPNQPQHF
>TRBJ1-2|.|TRBD1|TRBV15
TGTGCCACCAGCACGATTGACAGGGGCCCTAACTATGGCTACACCTTC
CATSTIDRGPNYGYTF
>TRBJ2-5|.|TRBD1|TRBV5-1
TGCGCCAGCAGCCAAGGGACAGGTGGAGAGACCCAGTACTTC
CASSQGTGGETQYF
>TRBJ2-7|.|.|TRBV27
TGTGCCGGCACTCCAAGGGGGTCCTCCTACGAGCAGTACTTC
CAGTPRGSSYEQYF